Below are 23 T cell receptor beta chains sequenced from a single sample in a study of monozygotic twins with inflammatory bowel disease. TCRdb reprocessed the 5' RACE reads, keeping one entry per CDR3 protein, no DNA. Recorded for this sample: around 190,000 distinct CDR3 sequences. Input material: blood. These receptors were collected from a human donor with ulcerative colitis or Crohn's disease, or a healthy co-twin of an affected twin (not recorded which).

This chain joins TRBV2 and TRBJ2-7; with no DNA, the TCRdb D assignment of TRBD1 cannot be verified. CDR1 and CDR2 (germline): SNHLY, FYNNEI. This CDR3 comprises 13 residues. CDR3 sequence reads: CASRETGWPEQYF.

The CDR3 reads CSASPVRGNEQFF. The genes are TRBV20-1 and TRBJ2-1; TCRdb picks TRBD2, but there is no DNA to check that call. Germline CDR1 reads DFQATT; CDR2 reads SNEGSKA (reference sequence). CDR3 length equals 13 residues.

The chain employs TRBV20-1 and TRBJ1-5; TCRdb proposes TRBD1, but this gene call is untestable without DNA. CDR3 length equals 14 residues. Germline values: CDR1 DFQATT, CDR2 SNEGSKA (reference sequence). The CDR3 sequence: CSAREGTGERPQHF.

The V and J genes are TRBV4-2 and TRBJ2-1. Looked up from germline, CDR1 is LGHNA and CDR2 is YNFKEQ. CDR3 length: 18 residues. The CDR3 sequence: CASSQDLSDRRPYNEQFF.

The chain links TRBV5-1 to TRBJ2-7. This CDR3 is built from 14 residues. Germline V gene lookup returns CDR1 SGHRS and CDR2 YFSETQ. This CDR3 is CASSLGDFLYEQYF.

V is TRBV7-2 and J is TRBJ1-2; with no DNA, the TCRdb D assignment of TRBD1 cannot be verified. There are 16 residues in the CDR3. Germline-derived CDR1 and CDR2 are SGHTA and FQGNSA. The CDR3 loop reads CASSHPGGQGLGGYTF.

The chain recombines TRBV10-3 with TRBJ1-2; TCRdb designates TRBD1, a call that cannot be tested without DNA. Germline lookup yields CDR1 ENHRY and CDR2 SYGVKD. This CDR3 comprises 15 residues. Here the CDR3 reads CAISESGGTGGGYTF.

V usage is TRBV15 and J usage is TRBJ1-3. The CDR3 consists of 16 residues. Germline-derived CDR1 and CDR2 are LNHNV and YYDKDF (reference sequence). The CDR3 loop is CATSGRRGSSGNTIYF.

The chain employs TRBV5-1 and TRBJ1-1; TCRdb selects TRBD1, and the lack of DNA leaves this call unchecked. CDR1 is SGHRS, CDR2 YFSETQ, per germline. This CDR3 is 12 amino acids long. CDR3 region: CASSLGRDEAFF.

The rearrangement uses TRBV5-1 and TRBJ2-7. CDR1 is SGHRS and CDR2 is YFSETQ in the germline V gene. The length of the CDR3 is 14 residues. The CDR3 region is CASSARQGPYEQYF.

This chain joins TRBV4-1 and TRBJ1-2; TCRdb proposes TRBD1, but this gene call is untestable without DNA. This CDR3 is 14 amino acids long. Germline lookup yields CDR1 MGHRA and CDR2 YSYEKL. CDR3 region: CASSQPTGGRGYTF.

The chain uses TRBV12-3 or TRBV12-4 and TRBJ2-5; TCRdb proposes TRBD1, but this gene call is untestable without DNA. This CDR3 is built from 15 residues. CDR3 amino acids: CASSLSARQRETQYF.

The CDR3 reads CASRPDRSLNQPQHF. The chain links TRBV2 to TRBJ1-5. Germline V lookup: CDR1 SNHLY, CDR2 FYNNEI. The CDR3 spans 15 residues.

The chain carries TRBV15 and TRBJ1-3; TCRdb proposes TRBD1, but this gene call is untestable without DNA. Germline-derived CDR1 and CDR2 are LNHNV and YYDKDF (reference sequence). This CDR3 spans 15 amino acids. The CDR3: CATSRPSGSGNTIYF.

V and J are TRBV5-1 and TRBJ1-2; the D call from TCRdb, TRBD1, cannot be confirmed without DNA. There are 16 residues in the CDR3. Germline V gives CDR1 SGHRS, CDR2 YFSETQ. The CDR3 here is CASSKEAQVLTYGYTF.

The rearrangement uses TRBV9 and TRBJ2-2. The CDR3 totals 13 residues. Per the germline V gene, CDR1 is SGDLS and CDR2 is YYNGEE. CDR3 protein: CASSSHHPGELFF.

The J gene is TRBJ2-7, the V gene TRBV20-1; the D call of TRBD1 rests on TCRdb alone, since no DNA is present to check it. The CDR3 loop spans 14 amino acids. Germline loops: CDR1 DFQATT, CDR2 SNEGSKA (reference sequence). The CDR3: CSAIPPGAVYEQYF.

CDR3 in amino acids: CASSFRGTASSSYEQYF. The rearrangement uses TRBV12-3 or TRBV12-4 and TRBJ2-7; as DNA is missing, the TRBD1 call by TCRdb cannot be tested. The CDR3 spans 17 residues.

The chain carries TRBV5-6 and TRBJ2-5; the TRBD2 assignment by TCRdb is unverifiable without DNA. The length of the CDR3 is 15 residues. Germline lookup yields CDR1 SGHDT and CDR2 YYEEEE. CDR3 protein: CASSWRRGGLETQYF.

The chain recombines TRBV10-3 with TRBJ1-2. CDR3 length: 17 amino acids. Germline assignment: CDR1 ENHRY and CDR2 SYGVKD. CDR3 protein: CAISESASRAANYGYTF.

The chain employs TRBV2 and TRBJ2-1; the TRBD1 assignment by TCRdb is unverifiable without DNA. The germline V gene encodes CDR1 SNHLY and CDR2 FYNNEI. This CDR3 has 14 amino acids. CDR3 protein: CASRGTSSYNEQFF.

This chain links TRBV3-1 with TRBJ1-6; TCRdb's D gene call, TRBD1, goes unchecked for lack of DNA. Germline values: CDR1 LGHDT, CDR2 YNNKEL (reference sequence). The CDR3 runs 16 residues. CDR3 residues: CASSPTGQRENSPLHF.

CDR3 region: CASRSPYSYEQYF. The chain has TRBV6-5 and TRBJ2-7; TCRdb's D gene call, TRBD1, goes unchecked for lack of DNA. CDR3 size: 13 residues. Looked up from germline, CDR1 is MNHEY and CDR2 is SVGAGI.